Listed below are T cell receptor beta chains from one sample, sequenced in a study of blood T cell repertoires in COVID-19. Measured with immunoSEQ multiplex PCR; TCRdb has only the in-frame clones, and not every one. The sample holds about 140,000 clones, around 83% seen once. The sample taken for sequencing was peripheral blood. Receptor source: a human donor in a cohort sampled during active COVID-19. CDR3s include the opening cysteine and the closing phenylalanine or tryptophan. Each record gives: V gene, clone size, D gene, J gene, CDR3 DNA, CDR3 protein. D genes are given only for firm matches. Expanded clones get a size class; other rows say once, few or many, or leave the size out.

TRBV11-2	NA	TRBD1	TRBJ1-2	TGTGCCAGCAGCGCACTTCAGGGGGCGGGATATGGCTACACCTTC	CASSALQGAGYGYTF
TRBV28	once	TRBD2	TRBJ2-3	TGTGCCAGCAGCTCCAATACAGCGGGAGTAGGTACAGATACGCAGTATTTT	CASSSNTAGVGTDTQYF
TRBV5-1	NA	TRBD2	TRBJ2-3	TGCGCCAGCAGCTTGCCTAGGACTAGCGGGACAGATACGCAGTATTTT	CASSLPRTSGTDTQYF
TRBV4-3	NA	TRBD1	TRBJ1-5	TGCGCCAGCAGCCGAGACAGGGGGAATCAGCCCCAGCATTTT	CASSRDRGNQPQHF
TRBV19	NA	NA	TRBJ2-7	TGTGCCAGTAGTACCCTGGGGCGGGATTTGTCGTACGAGCAGTACTTC	CASSTLGRDLSYEQYF
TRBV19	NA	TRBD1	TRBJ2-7	TGTGCCAGTAGTAGACAGGGATTTCCCTACGAGCAGTACTTC	CASSRQGFPYEQYF
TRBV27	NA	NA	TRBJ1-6	TGTGCCAGCAGTTTATCGGTTGACAGTCTAGGCCCGAGCTCCTATAATTCACCCCTCCACTTT	CASSLSVDSLGPSSYNSPLHF
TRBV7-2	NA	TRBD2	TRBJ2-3	TGTGCCAGCAGCTTAGGCCCCGGGACTAGCGGATATACGCAGTATTTT	CASSLGPGTSGYTQYF
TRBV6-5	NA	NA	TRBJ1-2	TGTGCCAGCAGCACGGGCCCGGGGTGGGGCTACACCTTC	CASSTGPGWGYTF
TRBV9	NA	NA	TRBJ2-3	TGTGCCAGCAGCGAAGGAGCGAGAGGGACAGATACGCAGTATTTT	CASSEGARGTDTQYF
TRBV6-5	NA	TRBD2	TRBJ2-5	TGTGCCAGCAGGCCGACTAGCGTCCAAGAGACCCAGTACTTC	CASRPTSVQETQYF
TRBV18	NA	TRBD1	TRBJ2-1	TGTGCCAGCTCAGCTCGACAGGGGGCGAGGTCCGATGAGCAGTTCTTC	CASSARQGARSDEQFF
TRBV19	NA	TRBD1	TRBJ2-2	TGTGCCAGTAGTATTGGCGGCAGGGGGCGAGACACCGGGGAGCTGTTTTTT	CASSIGGRGRDTGELFF
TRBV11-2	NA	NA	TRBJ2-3	TGTGCCAGCAGCTTACAGGGGTGGAGCGGGAACACAGATACGCAGTATTTT	CASSLQGWSGNTDTQYF
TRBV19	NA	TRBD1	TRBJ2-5	TGTGCCAGTAGTACGACAGGGTCCAGCTTTGAGACCCAGTACTTC	CASSTTGSSFETQYF
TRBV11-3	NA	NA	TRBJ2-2	TGTGCCAGCAGCGTAGCGGACTACACCGGGGAGCTGTTTTTT	CASSVADYTGELFF
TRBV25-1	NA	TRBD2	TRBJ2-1	TGTGCCAGCAGGGGGACTAGTCAGGTCCATGAGCAGTTCTTC	CASRGTSQVHEQFF
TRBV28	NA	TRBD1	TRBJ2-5	TGTGCCAGCAGCCTCCCACAGGGGGCCGCGGAGACCCAGTACTTC	CASSLPQGAAETQYF
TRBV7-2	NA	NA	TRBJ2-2	TGTGCCAGCAGCTTAAACGGGAACGGGGAGCTGTTTTTT	CASSLNGNGELFF
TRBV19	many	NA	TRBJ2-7	TGTGCCAGTGCCGGGACACTTGGTTATGAGCAGTACTTC	CASAGTLGYEQYF
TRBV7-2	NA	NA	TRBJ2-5	TGTGCCAGCAGCTTAGTGCGCGGTTCCCAAGAGACCCAGTACTTC	CASSLVRGSQETQYF
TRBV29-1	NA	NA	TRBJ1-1	TGCAGCGTTGTGGTCGGGAACACTGAAGCTTTCTTT	CSVVVGNTEAFF
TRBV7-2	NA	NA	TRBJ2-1	TGTGCCAGCAGCCCAGAGGGCGGGAACAACAATGAGCAGTTCTTC	CASSPEGGNNNEQFF
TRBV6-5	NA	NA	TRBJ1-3	TGTGCCAGCTGTTTAGGACAATCAGGAAACACCATATATTTT	CASCLGQSGNTIYF
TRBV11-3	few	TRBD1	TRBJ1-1	TGTGCCAGCAGCCAATGGACAGGGCCGAACACTGAAGCTTTCTTT	CASSQWTGPNTEAFF